The 25 T cell receptor beta chains below come from one sample, sequenced in a study of CD8 T cells in ankylosing spondylitis. Study findings and constraints: What appeared characteristic of ankylosing spondylitis blood was a TCR beta motif of fewer than ten highly homologous variants.

The antigens for these receptors are not known. TCRdb processed the 5' RACE reads anew with MiXCR; each CDR3 protein has one entry. In the table there are a few hundred thousand distinct CDR3 sequences, 6.5% to 10% of which are singletons. Sequenced sample: blood, either unsorted or a sorted T cell fraction (not recorded which). These receptors were collected from a male donor with ankylosing spondylitis.

This clonotype was detected a few times. The chain recombines TRBV30 with TRBJ2-2; no definite D call. V lost 2 bases to trimming and J lost 1 base, with 14 bases between them. The CDR3 sequence is 16 residues long. Germline CDR1 and CDR2: GTSNPN and SVGIG (reference sequence). This chain's CDR3 is CAWSHDTHQNTGELFF. The CDR3 region has the DNA TGTGCCTGGAGTCACGATACACACCAGAACACCGGGGAGCTGTTTTTT.

The V gene is TRBV20-1, the J gene TRBJ2-3; 10 nucleotides line up with TRBD2. The germline gives CDR1 DFQATT, CDR2 SNEGSKA (reference sequence). Losses at the gene ends were 0 bases for V and 3 bases for J; bases not matched to a gene: 6. This CDR3 comprises 16 residues. The chain's CDR3 is CSARDRAGGLTDTQYF. The CDR3 DNA is TGCAGTGCTAGAGATAGAGCGGGAGGGTTGACAGATACGCAGTATTTT.

Many counts were recorded for this clonotype. The chain couples TRBV29-1 to TRBJ1-1; TRBD1 might be the D (5 bases). The CDR3 contains 11 residues. V lost 5 bases and J lost 11, with 15 bases in between. Looked up from germline, CDR1 is SQVTM and CDR2 is ANQGSEA. Here the CDR3 reads CSVSPGSVAFF. The CDR3 coding sequence is TGCAGCGTTTCCCCAGGGTCTGTTGCTTTCTTT.

This rearrangement joins TRBV28 to TRBJ2-7; D may correspond to TRBD1 or TRBD2 (5 bases each). Trimming pared 5 bases from V and 2 bases from J, leaving 19 bases between. Germline V gene sequence: CDR1 MDHEN, CDR2 SYDVKM. This CDR3 has 16 residues. CDR3 DNA sequence: TGTGCCAGCAGTCGTATACGTGGGACGGTAGCCTACGAGCAGTACTTC. It encodes CASSRIRGTVAYEQYF.

This clonotype was seen more than once but under ten times. The CDR3 DNA reads TGCGCCAGCAGCTTGGTGGCTAGCGGGAGTAGAACAGATACGCAGTATTTT. Its translation: CASSLVASGSRTDTQYF. The V and J genes are TRBV5-1 and TRBJ2-3; TRBD2 aligns across 10 bases. The CDR3 extends over 17 amino acids. Germline trimming cut 0 bases from V and 3 bases from J; bases unmatched to any gene: 7. Looked up from germline, CDR1 is SGHRS and CDR2 is YFSETQ.

This clonotype was seen a few times. The V and J genes are TRBV10-3 and TRBJ2-4; 8 nucleotides agree with TRBD2. Germline CDR1 is ENHRY and CDR2 is SYGVKD. This CDR3 contains 17 residues. Trimming took 3 bases from V and 8 from J; bases not matched to a gene: 15. The CDR3 nucleotides are TGTGCCATCAGTGATTCCGGCGCGGGAGGCCGTGTGGACATTCAGTACTTC. This encodes CAISDSGAGGRVDIQYF.

This chain joins TRBV7-9 and TRBJ1-1; 7 bases align to TRBD1. The CDR3 is 11 amino acids. J gave up 13 bases and V 6 bases, and 8 bases lay outside the gene matches. CDR1 is SEHNR and CDR2 is FQNEAQ in the germline V gene (reference sequence). DNA for the CDR3: TGTGCCAGCAGTTACAGGGGACGGGGTTTCTTT. Amino acid sequence: CASSYRGRGFF.

This clonotype was seen ten or more times. The chain links TRBV3-1 to TRBJ1-1; 7 bases align to TRBD1. Germline V lookup: CDR1 LGHDT, CDR2 YNNKEL (reference sequence). The CDR3 spans 13 residues. J lost 4 bases, V lost 5 bases, and 4 bases had no gene match. CDR3 residues: CASSATGSTEAFF. The CDR3 DNA reads TGTGCCAGCAGCGCGACAGGGAGCACTGAAGCTTTCTTT.

The chain recombines TRBV3-1 with TRBJ1-2; the D gene is possibly TRBD1 (6 bases). The V and J ends lost 2 bases and 7 bases respectively, with 11 bases between them. The V gene's germline CDR1 is LGHDT and CDR2 YNNKEL (reference sequence). The CDR3 extends over 13 amino acids. DNA for the CDR3: TGTGCCAGCAGCCAAAACAGGGCATTTGGCTACACCTTC. Protein: CASSQNRAFGYTF.

CDR3 protein: CASSPTRQETQYF. The DNA for the CDR3 is TGTGCCAGCAGCCCGACTAGGCAAGAGACCCAGTACTTC. The genes are TRBV12-3 or TRBV12-4 and TRBJ2-5, with D tentatively TRBD2 (6 bases). The CDR3 spans 13 residues. V was pared by 6 bases and J by 2 bases, with 10 bases between.

This clonotype was observed at least ten times. This chain uses TRBV20-1 with TRBJ2-6; D possibly corresponds to TRBD1 (6 bases). The germline V gene encodes CDR1 DFQATT and CDR2 SNEGSKA (reference sequence). Trimming left V 4 bases short and J 1 base short, with 8 bases between. This CDR3 contains 14 residues. CDR3 residues: CSAMDSSGANVLTF. Here the CDR3 DNA reads TGCAGTGCTATGGACAGTTCTGGGGCCAACGTCCTGACTTTC.

Ten or more counts support this clonotype. This rearrangement joins TRBV29-1 to TRBJ2-3; D perhaps matches TRBD2 (6 bases). The V gene's germline CDR1 is SQVTM and CDR2 ANQGSEA. This CDR3 has 13 residues. The ends were cut back, 2 bases at V and 2 bases at J, with 8 bases in the middle. The CDR3, as DNA: TGCAGCGTTGAAAGGCGGGACACAGATACGCAGTATTTT. This encodes CSVERRDTDTQYF.

CDR3 in DNA: TGTGCCAGCAGCCCGAGGGCCCTGACGAACACCGGGGAGCTGTTTTTT. It specifies CASSPRALTNTGELFF. This rearrangement joins TRBV6-1 to TRBJ2-2; TRBD2 is a possible D gene (5 bases). Germline lookup yields CDR1 MNHNS and CDR2 SASEGT. V dropped 6 bases and J dropped 0 bases, with 14 bases sitting between them. CDR3 length: 16 amino acids.

This rearrangement joins TRBV4-3 to TRBJ2-2; D is uncertain. Between the trimmed V and J ends, which lost 0 bases and 4 bases, there was a span of 18 bases. In germline, CDR1 is LGHNA, CDR2 YSLEER. CDR3 length equals 18 residues. The DNA for the CDR3 is TGCGCCAGCAGCCAAGATTGGCGCGGCACCTCTGGCACCGGGGAGCTGTTTTTT. Translation gives CASSQDWRGTSGTGELFF.

This clonotype showed up just a few times. The chain couples TRBV19 to TRBJ1-4; a possible D gene is TRBD1 (6 bases). Germline V lookup: CDR1 LNHDA, CDR2 SQIVND (reference sequence). The CDR3 loop spans 15 amino acids. The V and J ends lost 6 bases and 8 bases respectively, with 19 bases between them. Here the CDR3 DNA reads TGTGCCAGTAGGACATTGGACAGCCTAGGCGAAAAACTGTTTTTT. Translating gives CASRTLDSLGEKLFF.

This clonotype was seen more than once but under ten times. The gene calls are TRBV15 and TRBJ2-1, with 7 bases that match TRBD1. The CDR3 runs to 15 residues. V lost 2 bases to trimming and J lost 8 bases; unmatched junction nucleotides: 9. From germline, CDR1 is LNHNV and CDR2 YYDKDF (reference sequence). CDR3 region: CATSRNKGQFDEQFF. Here the CDR3 DNA reads TGTGCCACCAGCAGAAATAAGGGACAGTTCGATGAGCAGTTCTTC.

The genes are TRBV5-6 and TRBJ2-7, with 7 positions matching TRBD2. V dropped 0 bases and J dropped 2; count of bases not matched to a gene: 5. The germline V gene has CDR1 SGHDT and CDR2 YYEEEE. This CDR3 comprises 15 residues. Here the CDR3 reads CASSLGRESTYEQYF. The DNA for the CDR3 is TGTGCCAGCAGCTTGGGGCGGGAGTCCACCTACGAGCAGTACTTC.

This clonotype showed up just a few times. The chain carries TRBV20-1 and TRBJ2-1, with D possibly matching TRBD2 (5 bases). The CDR3 contains 12 residues. V lost 7 bases and J lost 4, with 11 bases in between. Germline CDR1 is DFQATT and CDR2 is SNEGSKA (reference sequence). CDR3 bases: TGCAGTGTTGATAGCGAATACAATGAGCAGTTCTTC. Its translation: CSVDSEYNEQFF.

This clonotype was counted many times. The chain links TRBV29-1 to TRBJ2-3; TRBD2 matches at 14 bases. The J segment lost 1 base and the V segment lost 6 bases, leaving 0 bases of the junction unmatched. The germline CDR1 and CDR2 sequences are SQVTM and ANQGSEA. The CDR3 is 14 amino acids. In DNA form, the CDR3 reads TGCAGCGTGGGACTAGCGGGGGGCACAGATACGCAGTATTTT. Protein sequence: CSVGLAGGTDTQYF.

The rearrangement links TRBV14 to TRBJ2-5; D is unresolved. The V gene lost 0 bases and the J gene lost 5 bases, with 13 bases spanning the gap. Looked up from germline, CDR1 is SGHDN and CDR2 is FVKESK. This CDR3 region has 15 residues. In DNA form, the CDR3 reads TGTGCCAGCAGCCAAGATTTGTCGCAGAGTGAGACCCAGTACTTC. This gives the protein CASSQDLSQSETQYF.

The CDR3 coding sequence is TGTGCCAGCAGTGCCTACTTGAATGAGCAGTTCTTC. It specifies CASSAYLNEQFF. This rearrangement joins TRBV25-1 to TRBJ2-1; D is unresolved. With 4 bases removed from V and 7 bases from J, the gap between germline ends came to 8 bases. The CDR3 extends over 12 amino acids. Germline-derived CDR1 and CDR2 are MGHDK and SYGVNS.

The chain is built from TRBV12-3 or TRBV12-4 and TRBJ1-6; D ambiguous. The CDR3 covers 14 residues. V was trimmed by 3 bases and J by 4 bases, leaving 7 bases between them. CDR3 coding DNA: TGTGCCAGCAGTTTCGGACGGTATAATTCACCCCTCCACTTT. Residues: CASSFGRYNSPLHF.

The genes are TRBV11-1 and TRBJ1-1, with D unclear. This CDR3 is built from 15 residues. V shed 5 bases and J shed 0 bases, with 13 bases lying between them. Germline loops: CDR1 SGHAT, CDR2 FQDESV (reference sequence). CDR3 coding DNA: TGTGCCAGCAGCCTGTCGGGGTTATTGAACACTGAAGCTTTCTTT. Translating gives CASSLSGLLNTEAFF.

The chain recombines TRBV27 with TRBJ1-5; D gene ambiguous. CDR1 is MNHEY and CDR2 is SMNVEV in the germline V gene (reference sequence). Deletions cut 5 bases from V and 9 bases from J, with 14 bases between. This CDR3 comprises 13 residues. The CDR3 region is CASSMTDLAPQHF. CDR3 DNA sequence: TGTGCCAGCAGTATGACGGACTTGGCGCCCCAGCATTTT.

The chain combines TRBV7-2 with TRBJ2-3, with D uncertain. The CDR3 is 15 amino acids. Trimming pared 1 base from V and 7 bases from J, leaving 15 bases between. Germline CDR1 and CDR2: SGHTA and FQGNSA. CDR3 coding DNA: TGTGCCAGCAGCTTAGAAGTCCGGCTGGGATATACGCAGTATTTT. The encoded protein is CASSLEVRLGYTQYF.